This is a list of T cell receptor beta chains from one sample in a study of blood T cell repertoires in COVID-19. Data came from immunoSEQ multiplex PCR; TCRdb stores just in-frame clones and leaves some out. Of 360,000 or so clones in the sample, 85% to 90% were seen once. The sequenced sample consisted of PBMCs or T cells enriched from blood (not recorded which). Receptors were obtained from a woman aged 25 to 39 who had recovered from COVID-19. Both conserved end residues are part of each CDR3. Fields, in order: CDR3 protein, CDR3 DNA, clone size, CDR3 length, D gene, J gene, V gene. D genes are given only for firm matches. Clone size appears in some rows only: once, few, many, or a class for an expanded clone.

CDR3: CATRDSLRNNYGYTF; DNA: TGTGCCACCAGGGACAGTCTACGTAATAACTATGGCTACACCTTC; size: once; length: 15; D: NA; J: TRBJ1-2; V: TRBV15
CDR3: CAWSSRAAEKLFF; DNA: TGTGCCTGGAGTTCCAGGGCGGCTGAAAAACTGTTTTTT; size: NA; length: 13; D: NA; J: TRBJ1-4; V: TRBV30
CDR3: CASSAGPSGAQETQYF; DNA: TGTGCCAGCAGCGCTGGGCCTAGCGGGGCACAAGAGACCCAGTACTTC; size: NA; length: 16; D: TRBD2; J: TRBJ2-5; V: TRBV7-3
CDR3: CASSESGVGELFF; DNA: TGTGCCAGCAGTGAATCAGGGGTCGGGGAGCTGTTTTTT; size: NA; length: 13; D: NA; J: TRBJ2-2; V: TRBV6-1
CDR3: CASSQTTTPHYEQYF; DNA: TGTGCCAGCAGCCAAACGACGACACCTCACTACGAGCAGTACTTC; size: NA; length: 15; D: NA; J: TRBJ2-7; V: TRBV7-9
CDR3: CASSISRGRGYEQYF; DNA: TGTGCCAGTAGTATCTCCAGGGGTCGTGGGTACGAGCAGTACTTC; size: NA; length: 15; D: NA; J: TRBJ2-7; V: TRBV19
CDR3: CASSQDLVRQNFEAFF; DNA: TGTGCCAGCAGCCAAGATCTTGTCCGACAAAACTTCGAAGCTTTCTTT; size: NA; length: 16; D: NA; J: TRBJ1-1; V: TRBV4-2
CDR3: CAWREQYTGELFF; DNA: TGTGCCTGGAGAGAGCAATACACCGGGGAGCTGTTTTTT; size: NA; length: 13; D: NA; J: TRBJ2-2; V: TRBV30
CDR3: CASLGGKGLMSSNTGELFF; DNA: TGTGCCAGCTTAGGGGGAAAGGGGTTAATGTCTTCGAACACCGGGGAGCTGTTTTTT; size: NA; length: 19; D: NA; J: TRBJ2-2; V: TRBV7-8
CDR3: CASSLRGQSYNEQFF; DNA: TGTGCCAGCAGTTTACGCGGACAGTCTTACAATGAGCAGTTCTTC; size: NA; length: 15; D: NA; J: TRBJ2-1; V: TRBV27
CDR3: CASSPRRGLGDGYTF; DNA: TGTGCCAGCAGCCCGAGGCGAGGGCTCGGGGATGGCTACACCTTC; size: NA; length: 15; D: NA; J: TRBJ1-2; V: TRBV14